This record concerns one T cell receptor beta chain sequence. The antigen remains undetermined. The data were taken from a study of untreated major depressive disorder. Depression in patients ranged from moderate to severe. Findings and limits, study-wide: Compared with controls, depressed patients showed more TRBV05-01 (Vbeta 5.1) usage in CD4+ T cells.

Libraries were prepared by immunoSEQ multiplex PCR; TCRdb keeps only in-frame clonotypes and omits some of them. The sample carries approximately 15,000 clones, 80% to 95% recorded once. Germline CDR1 SGDLS, CDR2 YYNGEE. Trimming shortened V by 4 bases and J by 4 bases, and 9 bases separated the two germline ends. This CDR3 is built from 14 residues. The chain combines TRBV9 with TRBJ1-6; the D gene is possibly TRBD1 (5 bases). Material: CD4+ T cells from PBMCs. The sequence came from a man in his thirties or forties with major depressive disorder. CDR3 residues: CASSHRNYNSPLHF. The DNA of the CDR3 is TGTGCCAGCAGCCACAGGAATTATAATTCACCCCTCCACTTT. Full variable domain (rest looked up from reference TRBV9 and TRBJ1-6): DSGVTQTPKHLITATGQRVTLRCSPRSGDLSVYWYQQSLDQGLQFLIQYYNGEERAKGNILERFSAQQFPDLHSELNLSSLELGDSALYFCASSHRNYNSPLHFGNGTRLTVT.